The T cell receptor (beta chain) under discussion was sequenced for a study of blood T cell repertoires in COVID-19. On the study more broadly: The United States, Italy and Spain supplied acute and convalescent COVID-19 samples.

The repertoire was sequenced with immunoSEQ multiplex PCR; TCRdb's copy has only in-frame clones and lacks some. The profile covers about 190,000 clones, with around four fifths appearing a single time and roughly 17% taken by the ten largest. Clinical history reported by participants formed the basis on which cohorts were assigned. Either two negative PCRs, clearance, or symptom resolution qualified Cohort 3 donors as recovered. Sequencing was performed on PBMCs or T cells enriched from blood (not recorded which). The clonotype comes from a woman between 45 and 60 years old who had recovered from COVID-19.

The CDR3 spells CASSLDGPTSGSYEQFF. The CDR3 nucleotides read TGTGCCAGCAGCTTAGATGGCCCCACTAGCGGGAGCTATGAGCAGTTCTTC. The chain is built from TRBV7-2 and TRBJ2-1; 11 bases align to TRBD2. This CDR3 is built from 17 residues. Germline V gene lookup returns CDR1 SGHTA and CDR2 FQGNSA. Trimming took 1 base from V and 8 from J; bases not matched to a gene: 10.